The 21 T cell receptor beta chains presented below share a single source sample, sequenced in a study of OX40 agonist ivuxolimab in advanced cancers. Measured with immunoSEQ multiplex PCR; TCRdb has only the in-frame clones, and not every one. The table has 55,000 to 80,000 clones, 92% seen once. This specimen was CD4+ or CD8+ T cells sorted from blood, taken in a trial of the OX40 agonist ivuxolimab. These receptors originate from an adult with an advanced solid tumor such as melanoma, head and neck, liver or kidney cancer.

The CDR3 bases are TGTGCCAGCAGCTACCTAGCGGGAGGAAACACCGGGGAGCTGTTTTTT. This sequence encodes CASSYLAGGNTGELFF. V is TRBV7-8 and J is TRBJ2-2; 11 bases line up with TRBD2. CDR1 SGHVS and CDR2 FQNEAQ come from the germline V gene. This CDR3 is built from 16 residues. V dropped 4 bases and J dropped 2; count of bases not matched to a gene: 3.

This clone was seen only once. Written as DNA, the CDR3 is TGTGCCAGCAGCGCCAGCCGGGTCGGGGAGCTGTTTTTT. Translated, it gives CASSASRVGELFF. The V gene is TRBV11-3, the J gene TRBJ2-2; D unresolved. Looked up from germline, CDR1 is SGHNT and CDR2 is YENEEA. Trimming pared 5 bases from V and 7 bases from J, leaving 11 bases between. The CDR3 covers 13 residues.

As DNA, the CDR3 is TGTGCCAGCGATGGGGGGAACTACAATGAGCAGTTCTTC. Protein product: CASDGGNYNEQFF. The gene calls are TRBV6-1 and TRBJ2-1, with D perhaps matching TRBD2 (6 bases). Looked up from germline, CDR1 is MNHNS and CDR2 is SASEGT. The CDR3 is 13 amino acids. Trimming took 8 bases from V and 3 from J, leaving 11 bases between them.

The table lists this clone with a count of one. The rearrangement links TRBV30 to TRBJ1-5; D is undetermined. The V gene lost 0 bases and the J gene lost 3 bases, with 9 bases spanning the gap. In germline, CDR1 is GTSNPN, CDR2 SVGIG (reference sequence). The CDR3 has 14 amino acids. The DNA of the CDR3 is TGTGCCTGGAGTGTACGGAGCCTCAATCAGCCCCAGCATTTT. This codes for CAWSVRSLNQPQHF.

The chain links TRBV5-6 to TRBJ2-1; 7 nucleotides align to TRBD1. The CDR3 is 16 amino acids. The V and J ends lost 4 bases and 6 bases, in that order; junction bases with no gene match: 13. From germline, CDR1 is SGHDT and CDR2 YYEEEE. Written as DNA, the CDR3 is TGTGCCAGCAGCCCACCGGACAGGCCAAGAGGCAATGAGCAGTTCTTC. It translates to CASSPPDRPRGNEQFF.

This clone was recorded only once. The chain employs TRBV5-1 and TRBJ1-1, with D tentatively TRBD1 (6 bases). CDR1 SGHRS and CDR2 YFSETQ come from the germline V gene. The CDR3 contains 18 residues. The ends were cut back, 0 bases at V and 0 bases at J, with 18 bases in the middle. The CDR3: CASSLATGGIMLNTEAFF. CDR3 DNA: TGCGCCAGCAGCTTGGCCACGGGGGGCATCATGTTGAACACTGAAGCTTTCTTT. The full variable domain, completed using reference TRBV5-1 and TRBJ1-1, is KAGVTQTPRYLIKTRGQQVTLSCSPISGHRSVSWYQQTPGQGLQFLFEYFSETQRNKGNFPGRFSGRQFSNSRSEMNVSTLELGDSALYLCASSLATGGIMLNTEAFFGQGTRLTVV.

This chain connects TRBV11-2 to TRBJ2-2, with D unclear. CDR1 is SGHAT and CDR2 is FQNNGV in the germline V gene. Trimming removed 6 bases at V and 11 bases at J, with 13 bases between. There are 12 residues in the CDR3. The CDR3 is CASSTPFGELFF. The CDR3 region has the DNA TGTGCCAGCAGTACTCCTTTCGGTGAGCTGTTTTTT.

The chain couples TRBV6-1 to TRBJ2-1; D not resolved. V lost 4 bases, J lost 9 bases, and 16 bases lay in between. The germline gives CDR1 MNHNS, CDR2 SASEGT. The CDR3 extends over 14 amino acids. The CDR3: CASSVGPGNGEQFF. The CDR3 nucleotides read TGTGCCAGCAGTGTCGGGCCCGGAAACGGTGAGCAGTTCTTC.

The CDR3 reads CASSEVRGDTEAFF. The CDR3 DNA reads TGTGCCAGCAGTGAAGTCAGGGGGGACACTGAAGCTTTCTTT. This chain links TRBV2 with TRBJ1-1, with TRBD1 matching 7 bases. The V segment lost 1 base and the J segment 3 bases; nucleotides outside the gene matches: 2. The length of the CDR3 is 14 residues. Germline V gene sequence: CDR1 SNHLY, CDR2 FYNNEI.

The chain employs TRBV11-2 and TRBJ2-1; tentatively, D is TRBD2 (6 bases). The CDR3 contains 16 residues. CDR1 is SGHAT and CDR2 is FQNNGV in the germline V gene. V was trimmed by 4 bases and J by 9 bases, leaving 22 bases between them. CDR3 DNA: TGTGCCAGCAGCTCGGGGTCGATCGGGAGAGGCGGTGAGCAGTTCTTC. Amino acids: CASSSGSIGRGGEQFF.

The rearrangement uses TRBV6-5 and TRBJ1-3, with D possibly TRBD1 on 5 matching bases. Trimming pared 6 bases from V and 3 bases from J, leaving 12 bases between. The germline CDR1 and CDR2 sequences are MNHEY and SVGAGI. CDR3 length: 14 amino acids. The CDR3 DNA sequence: TGTGCCAGCAGCCGGGGACGAGATGGAAACACCATATATTTT. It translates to CASSRGRDGNTIYF.

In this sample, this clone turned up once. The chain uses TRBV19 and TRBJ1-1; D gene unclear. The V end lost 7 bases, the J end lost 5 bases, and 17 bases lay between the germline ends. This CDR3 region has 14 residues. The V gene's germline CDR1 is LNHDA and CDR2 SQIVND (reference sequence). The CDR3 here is CASTPFVAGTEAFF. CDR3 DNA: TGTGCCAGTACCCCCTTTGTGGCGGGAACTGAAGCTTTCTTT.

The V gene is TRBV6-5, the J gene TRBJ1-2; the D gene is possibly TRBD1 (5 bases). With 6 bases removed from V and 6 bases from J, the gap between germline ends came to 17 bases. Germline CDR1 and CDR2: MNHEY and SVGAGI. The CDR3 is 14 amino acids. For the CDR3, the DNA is TGTGCCAGCAGCTCTGGACACCGGGCCAATGGCTACACCTTC. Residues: CASSSGHRANGYTF.

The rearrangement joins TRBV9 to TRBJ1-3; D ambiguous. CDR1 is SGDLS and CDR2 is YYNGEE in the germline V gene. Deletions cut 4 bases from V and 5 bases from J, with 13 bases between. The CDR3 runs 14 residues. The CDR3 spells CASSLRHLRNTIYF. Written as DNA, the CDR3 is TGTGCCAGCAGCTTGCGACACCTACGAAACACCATATATTTT.

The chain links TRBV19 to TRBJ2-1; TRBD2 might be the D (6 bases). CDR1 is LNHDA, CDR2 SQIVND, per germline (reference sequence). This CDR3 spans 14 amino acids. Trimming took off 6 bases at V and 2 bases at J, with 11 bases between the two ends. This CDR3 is CASRGTSTYNEQFF. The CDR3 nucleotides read TGTGCCAGTAGAGGGACTTCCACCTACAATGAGCAGTTCTTC.

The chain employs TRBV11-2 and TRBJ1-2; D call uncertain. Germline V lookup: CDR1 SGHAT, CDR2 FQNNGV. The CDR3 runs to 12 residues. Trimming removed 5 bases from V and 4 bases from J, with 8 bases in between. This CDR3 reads CASSTLGYGYTF. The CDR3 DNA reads TGTGCCAGCAGCACACTGGGCTATGGCTACACCTTC.

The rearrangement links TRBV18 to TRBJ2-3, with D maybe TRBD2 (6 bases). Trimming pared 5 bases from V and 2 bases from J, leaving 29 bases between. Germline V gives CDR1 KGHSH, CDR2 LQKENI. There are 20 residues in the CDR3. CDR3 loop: CASSILAGTIGIANTDTQYF. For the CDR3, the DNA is TGTGCCAGCTCAATCCTGGCGGGAACGATTGGGATAGCTAACACAGATACGCAGTATTTT.

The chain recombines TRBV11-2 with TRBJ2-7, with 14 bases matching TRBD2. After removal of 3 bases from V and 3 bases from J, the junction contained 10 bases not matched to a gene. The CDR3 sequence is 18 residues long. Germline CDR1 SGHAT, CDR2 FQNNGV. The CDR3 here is CASSFGTSGSFSFYEQYF. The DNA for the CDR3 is TGTGCCAGCAGCTTCGGGACTAGCGGGAGTTTTTCTTTCTACGAGCAGTACTTC. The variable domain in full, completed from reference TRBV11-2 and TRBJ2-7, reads EAGVAQSPRYKIIEKRQSVAFWCNPISGHATLYWYQQILGQGPKLLIQFQNNGVVDDSQLPKDRFSAERLKGVDSTLKIQPAKLEDSAVYLCASSFGTSGSFSFYEQYFGPGTRLTVT.

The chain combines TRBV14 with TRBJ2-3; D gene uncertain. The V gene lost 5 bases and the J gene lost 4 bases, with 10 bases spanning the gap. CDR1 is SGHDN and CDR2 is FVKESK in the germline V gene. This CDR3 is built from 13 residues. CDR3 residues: CASSFVGADTQYF. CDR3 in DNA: TGTGCCAGCAGCTTCGTAGGAGCAGATACGCAGTATTTT. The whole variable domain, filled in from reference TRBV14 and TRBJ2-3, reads EAGVTQFPSHSVIEKGQTVTLRCDPISGHDNLYWYRRVMGKEIKFLLHFVKESKQDESGMPNNRFLAERTGGTYSTLKVQPAELEDSGVYFCASSFVGADTQYFGPGTRLTVL.

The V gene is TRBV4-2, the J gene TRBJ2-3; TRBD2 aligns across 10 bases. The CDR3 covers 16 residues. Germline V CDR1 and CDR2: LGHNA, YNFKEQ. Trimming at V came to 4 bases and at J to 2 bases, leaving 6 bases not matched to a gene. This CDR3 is CASSRETSGYTDTQYF. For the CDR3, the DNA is TGTGCCAGCAGCCGAGAGACTAGCGGGTACACAGATACGCAGTATTTT.

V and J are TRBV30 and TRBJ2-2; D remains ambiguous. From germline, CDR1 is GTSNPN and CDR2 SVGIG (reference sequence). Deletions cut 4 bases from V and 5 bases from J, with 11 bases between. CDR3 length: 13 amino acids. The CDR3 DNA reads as TGTGCCTGGACAGGTTATGGGACCGGGGAGCTGTTTTTT. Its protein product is CAWTGYGTGELFF.